This entry describes one TCR beta chain. This clone's antigen is unknown. The germline ends are 8 bases apart after V is trimmed by 3 bases and J by 5 bases. Reading from cysteine to phenylalanine, the CDR3 counts 13 amino acids. Only the CDR3 DNA stays, 39 bases, in frame from base 1. CDR1 is given as SEHNR and CDR2 as FQNEAQ, both from the germline V gene (reference sequence). The data were taken from a study of T cell responses to AZD1222 COVID-19 vaccine (dated by TCRdb to the early 2020s). In the study overall: TCR sequencing covered more than 230 trial participants: 200 to 220 given two doses of AZD1222 and 26 given two doses of MenACWY control vaccine. Enrollment into the trials was organized by age into subgroups of 18-55, 56-69 and 70-plus years, and those subgroups contained roughly 150, 30 and 60 TCR-sequenced participants, respectively. The paper's findings and limits, for the study overall: CD4 TCRs associated with the vaccine covered the entire spike protein, and the dominant responses were in regions 160-218 and 743-854. Conclusions about previously exposed vaccinees are limited, since just a handful of AZD1222 recipients were seropositive for SARS-CoV-2 at baseline. After two AZD1222 doses, spike-specific TCR breadth and depth were significantly higher than at day 0 and than in MenACWY recipients. Because no day 14 peak-response samples were available, the repertoires could be characterized only after the peak T cell response. Most participants were white British and females outnumbered males, and the authors suggested that clonal diversity may have been underestimated. In the small 56-69-year group, the increase in depth fell short of significance, most likely because of low power. Reportedly, almost half of the unique spike-specific TCRs recognized epitopes lying outside the regions that are mutated in the B.1.351 and B.1.1.7 variants.

The CDR3 regions of human TCRbeta chains were subjected to immunosequencing. The authors' pipeline ran thus. Repertoire TCRs were matched against a reference library of SARS-CoV-2-specific TCRs generated with the MIRA antigen-specificity platform. Breadth was defined as the fraction of unique TCRs that were SARS-CoV-2-associated. Depth was defined as the fraction of total T cells that were SARS-CoV-2-associated. Using the MIRA data, every spike-specific TCR was mapped to the spike region that the TCR reacted to and assigned to either a CD4 or a CD8 class. Log10-transformed breadth and depth values were compared by one-way ANOVA with Sidak's multiple comparisons tests. This immuneACCESS table, as held by TCRdb, lists in-frame sequences with V and J called but not all clones. Of the missing ones, under half trace to an unresolved V gene in checked studies; the others have no known cause. From that table come the V and J calls and clone size; the DNA was used to work out D and trimming. The sample table holds 150,000 or so clones. The ten biggest clones cover 2% to 2.5% of the sample.

Explained via the paper, the time point label denotes: baseline before first vaccination. Vaccinee samples were obtained from the UK trials COV001 and COV002, which included a single-blind randomized controlled phase 2/3 trial of AZD1222 (ChAdOx1 nCoV-19) in healthy adults. For TCRbeta chain sequencing, PBMC samples from trial participants were taken at day 0 and at day 28 after the second dose. Sequencing input: peripheral blood. This sequence uses TRBV7-9 and TRBJ2-1; a confident D gene designation cannot be given. This receptor was obtained from an adult in good health. The sequence in DNA is TGTGCCAGCAGCTTGCACGGAAACAATGAGCAGTTCTTC. This encodes CASSLHGNNEQFF.